These 8 T cell receptor beta chains share one sample of origin, sequenced in a study of T-cell reconstitution after alpha-beta-depleted transplantation in children. This sample's TCRbeta library carried unique molecular identifier barcodes. TCRdb used MiXCR to reprocess the PCR reads, holding one entry per CDR3 protein. Here the sample spans 400,000 to 550,000 distinct CDR3 sequences, roughly a tenth being singletons. The sample here was PBMCs, taken before TCRalphabeta/CD19-depleted stem cell transplant. These receptors were taken from a child aged 2 to 10 with inherited bone marrow failure, due to receive a stem cell transplant.

This chain connects TRBV30 to TRBJ2-2, with 7 bases aligning to TRBD2. Unmatched junction bases numbered 0, after V lost 3 bases and J lost 8 bases. This CDR3 spans 11 amino acids. The V gene's germline CDR1 is GTSNPN and CDR2 SVGIG (reference sequence). CDR3 loop: CAWRRGGELFF. The CDR3 DNA sequence: TGTGCCTGGAGGCGGGGGGGGGAGCTGTTTTTT.

In this sample, this clonotype turned up a few times. The V and J genes are TRBV12-3 or TRBV12-4 and TRBJ2-1; TRBD2 matches 10 bases. CDR3 length: 17 amino acids. Trimming removed 6 bases from V and 7 bases from J; junction bases left unmatched: 15. This CDR3 reads CASSNHPGLAYPNEQFF. The CDR3 bases are TGTGCCAGCAGCAACCACCCGGGACTAGCGTATCCAAATGAGCAGTTCTTC.

The sample holds many counts of this clonotype. CDR3 nucleotides: TGCAGTGCTAGAGATCATGGCCCATGGGGGCCGAACACTGAAGCTTTCTTT. It encodes CSARDHGPWGPNTEAFF. The J gene is TRBJ1-1, the V gene TRBV20-1; possible D gene TRBD1, 6 bases. This CDR3 spans 17 amino acids. Germline values: CDR1 DFQATT, CDR2 SNEGSKA (reference sequence). V lost 0 bases, J lost 1 base, and 18 bases lay in between.

This clonotype appeared many times. The V gene is TRBV12-3 or TRBV12-4, the J gene TRBJ2-5; TRBD1 aligns across 8 bases. The CDR3 totals 15 residues. The junction had 4 bases not matched to a gene; V was cut back by 4 bases and J by 0 bases. CDR3 in DNA: TGTGCCAGCAGTTCCCGGGACAGGTACCAAGAGACCCAGTACTTC. It yields the protein CASSSRDRYQETQYF.

This clonotype was counted a few times. The chain has TRBV6-5 and TRBJ1-1, with 7 bases fitting TRBD1. J lost 7 bases, V lost 0 bases, and 8 bases had no gene match. This CDR3 is built from 15 residues. The germline V gene encodes CDR1 MNHEY and CDR2 SVGAGI. The CDR3 bases are TGTGCCAGCAGTTACTCGACGGGCGGGGACAGTGAAGCTTTCTTT. This codes for CASSYSTGGDSEAFF.

CDR3 region: CASSYRASGNNEQFF. In nucleotides, the CDR3 is TGTGCCAGCAGCTACAGGGCGTCCGGCAACAATGAGCAGTTCTTC. V is TRBV28 and J is TRBJ2-1; tentatively, D is TRBD1 (6 bases). The CDR3 spans 15 residues. In germline, CDR1 is MDHEN, CDR2 SYDVKM. Trimming removed 6 bases from V and 5 bases from J, with 17 bases in between.

This CDR3 is CASSPPGVWSIQYF. The CDR3 DNA is TGTGCCAGCAGCCCTCCCGGGGTCTGGAGCATTCAGTACTTC. The chain employs TRBV3-1 and TRBJ2-4; the D gene is possibly TRBD2 (5 bases). This CDR3 contains 14 residues. Germline V CDR1 and CDR2: LGHDT, YNNKEL (reference sequence). Between the trimmed V and J ends, which lost 4 bases and 9 bases, there was a span of 16 bases.

The table lists this clonotype with many counts. The CDR3 bases are TGTGCCAGCAGTTACGACGGATACTACGAGCAGTACTTC. Translating gives CASSYDGYYEQYF. The V and J genes are TRBV6-5 and TRBJ2-7, with D hard to call. V lost 2 bases and J 3 bases, leaving 8 bases between the germline ends. CDR1 and CDR2 from the germline V gene are MNHEY and SVGAGI. There are 13 residues in the CDR3.